This T cell receptor (beta chain) was found in a study of CD8 T cells in ankylosing spondylitis. A quantitative 5'-RACE method, one with molecular barcodes, was used to make TCR beta libraries. Using its own MiXCR run on the 5' RACE reads, TCRdb lists one record per CDR3 protein. This sample carries about 800,000 distinct CDR3 sequences, 12% of them seen once, and the ten largest clones take about 0.49%. The CDR3 has 13 amino acids. V was shortened by 0 bases and J by 3 bases, with 8 bases between the two germline ends. CDR1 and CDR2 from the germline V gene are GTSNPN and SVGIG (reference sequence). Study-wide results and limits: A TCR beta motif made of about 8 highly homologous variants seemed typical of ankylosing spondylitis blood. Reportedly, disease-linked clones are significantly enriched in ankylosing spondylitis patients' matched synovial fluid. Some motif variants were previously reported in reactive arthritis synovial fluid and blood.

This clonotype was seen at least ten times. What it recognizes is unknown. The receptor was derived from a male donor with ankylosing spondylitis. Sequenced: blood, either unsorted or a sorted T cell fraction (not recorded which). This chain joins TRBV30 and TRBJ1-1, with D perhaps TRBD1 (6 bases). CDR3 residues: CAWSVHRDTEAFF. CDR3 bases: TGTGCCTGGAGTGTACACAGGGACACTGAAGCTTTCTTT. The full variable domain, with the rest looked up from reference TRBV30 and TRBJ1-1, is SQTIHQWPATLVQPVGSPLSLECTVEGTSNPNLYWYRQAAGRGLQLLFYSVGIGQISSEVPQNLSASRPQDRQFILSSKKLLLSDSGFYLCAWSVHRDTEAFFGQGTRLTVV.